A selection of T cell receptor beta chains follows, all from one sample in a study of blood T cell repertoires in COVID-19. Profiled with immunoSEQ multiplex PCR; TCRdb holds only in-frame clones, not every one. The table records about 170,000 clones, around three quarters of them present only once. Sequencing was performed on peripheral blood. The source is a man aged 55 to 70 with acute or convalescent COVID-19. Each CDR3 is given with its conserved first and last residue. Each record gives: V gene, J gene, D gene, clone size, CDR3 DNA, CDR3 protein. A D gene is named only where the DNA matches it firmly. Where a row states a size, it is once, few, many or the class of an expanded clone; other rows omit it.

TRBV12-5	TRBJ1-1	TRBD1	-	TGTGCTAGTGGTTTTGGGACAGTGAACACTGAAGCTTTCTTT	CASGFGTVNTEAFF
TRBV4-1	TRBJ1-5	TRBD1	-	TGCGCCAGCGGACAGGTGCTCAATCAGCCCCAGCATTTT	CASGQVLNQPQHF
TRBV19	TRBJ1-5	-	many	TGTGCCAGTAGGGACAGAATCAATCAGCCCCAGCATTTT	CASRDRINQPQHF
TRBV15	TRBJ1-1	TRBD1	-	TGTGCCACCAGCAGAGCTCCCAGTGGGGCAGGGGGTTACACTGAAGCTTTCTTT	CATSRAPSGAGGYTEAFF
TRBV12-3/TRBV12-4	TRBJ2-3	-	-	TGTGCCAGCAGGGACAATTGGTCAGATACGCAGTATTTT	CASRDNWSDTQYF
TRBV6-5	TRBJ1-3	-	once	TGTGCCTTACCGACAGCGACTGGAAACACCATATATTTT	CALPTATGNTIYF
TRBV5-1	TRBJ2-6	-	-	TGCGCCAGCTCCTTAGCGGAACTTGGGGCCAACGTCCTGACTTTC	CASSLAELGANVLTF
TRBV11-1	TRBJ1-2	-	few	TGTGCCAGCAACCCCCGGGGGAGCGGCTATGGCTACACCTTC	CASNPRGSGYGYTF
TRBV5-1	TRBJ2-2	-	once	TGCGCCAGCAGCTACAGGGAAACCGGGGAGCTGTTTTTT	CASSYRETGELFF
TRBV7-3	TRBJ1-3	-	-	TGTGCCAGCAGCGTTGACAGCCACTCTGGAAACACCATATATTTT	CASSVDSHSGNTIYF
TRBV7-8	TRBJ1-6	-	many	TGTGCCAGCAGCCCCCGCGGGTTTTCTGATTCACCCCTCCACTTT	CASSPRGFSDSPLHF
TRBV4-3	TRBJ1-4	-	once	TGCGCCAGCAGCCAAGAAAGGGGTGGGCATGAAAAACTGTTTTTT	CASSQERGGHEKLFF
TRBV3-1/TRBV3-2	TRBJ2-1	TRBD2	once	TGTGCCAGCAGCCACGTCCTACGGGGGGGGCGGGGTGAGCAGTTCTTC	CASSHVLRGGRGEQFF
TRBV6-5	TRBJ1-1	TRBD1	-	TGTGCCAGCACCTTCGGGACAGACACTGAAGCTTTCTTT	CASTFGTDTEAFF
TRBV7-7	TRBJ2-1	TRBD2	-	TGTGCTAGCAGCCCGGGACTAGCGGTACAGGGCGGTGAGCAGTTCTTC	CASSPGLAVQGGEQFF